The entry that follows covers one TCR beta chain sequence. Its specificity is unknown. A TCRbeta library incorporating unique molecular identifiers was prepared. One entry per CDR3 protein results from TCRdb running MiXCR on the PCR reads. The sample contains about 980,000 distinct CDR3 sequences, 25% to 30% of which appear only once. The record originates from a study of T-cell reconstitution after alpha-beta-depleted transplantation in children. General study findings and limits: Several hundred expanded graft clones reportedly were the source of alpha-beta T cells about two months after transplant. Day-60 TCRbeta diversity that was high in some patients was derived from surviving recipient T cells and thymic progenitors. After one year, T-cell counts and TCRbeta diversity mostly came from new T cells.

In germline, CDR1 is SGHRS, CDR2 YFSETQ. Trimming removed 7 bases from V and 5 bases from J, with 22 bases in between. CDR3 size: 17 residues. This receptor was obtained from a boy under two years old who had a stem cell transplant for SCID, so the T cells may come from the graft donor. Sequencing used PBMCs, mostly from graft donor cells, obtained 360 days after TCRalphabeta/CD19-depleted stem cell transplant. The rearrangement joins TRBV5-1 to TRBJ2-6; perhaps D is TRBD1 or TRBD2 (7 bases each). The chain's CDR3 is CASGDREGSGWANVLTF. The CDR3 region has the DNA TGCGCCAGCGGAGACAGGGAGGGAAGTGGATGGGCCAACGTCCTGACTTTC. Full variable domain (missing parts from reference TRBV5-1 and TRBJ2-6): KAGVTQTPRYLIKTRGQQVTLSCSPISGHRSVSWYQQTPGQGLQFLFEYFSETQRNKGNFPGRFSGRQFSNSRSEMNVSTLELGDSALYLCASGDREGSGWANVLTFGAGSRLTVL.